The 7 T cell receptor beta chains in this list originate from one sample, sequenced in a study of blood T cell repertoires in COVID-19. The repertoire was sequenced with immunoSEQ multiplex PCR; TCRdb's copy has only in-frame clones and lacks some. The profile shows 150,000 to 200,000 clones, over 80% of them singletons. Sequencing was done on a sample of peripheral blood. The receptors were gathered from a woman in her sixties with COVID-19, enrolled during active disease.

This clone has only a few counts. The chain couples TRBV9 to TRBJ1-1; the D gene is possibly TRBD1 (6 bases). Germline V lookup: CDR1 SGDLS, CDR2 YYNGEE. This CDR3 is 14 amino acids long. V was clipped by 3 bases and J by 5 bases, with 14 bases between them. CDR3 amino acids: CASSAPGETTEAFF. The CDR3 region has the DNA TGTGCCAGCAGCGCCCCAGGGGAAACGACTGAAGCTTTCTTT.

This chain links TRBV4-1 with TRBJ1-6; D is unresolved. Trimming took 1 base from V and 10 from J, leaving 14 bases between them. The CDR3 is 15 amino acids. Looked up from germline, CDR1 is MGHRA and CDR2 is YSYEKL. In DNA form, the CDR3 reads TGCGCCAGCAGCCAAGGAATGGCAGGAATATCACCCCTCCACTTT. Its protein product is CASSQGMAGISPLHF.

The chain employs TRBV19 and TRBJ2-5, with D maybe TRBD2 (6 bases). The V end was cut by 5 bases, the J end by 5 bases, with 12 bases between. There are 13 residues in the CDR3. Per germline, CDR1 LNHDA and CDR2 SQIVND (reference sequence). The CDR3 sequence is CASSWAGRETQYF. The DNA for the CDR3 is TGTGCCAGTAGTTGGGCAGGGAGGGAGACCCAGTACTTC.

The V and J genes are TRBV11-2 and TRBJ2-7, with D hard to call. CDR3 length: 14 amino acids. V lost 8 bases and J 0 bases, leaving 14 bases between the germline ends. Germline CDR1 and CDR2: SGHAT and FQNNGV. CDR3 sequence: CASGRARSSYEQYF. The CDR3 nucleotides are TGTGCCAGCGGAAGAGCGAGAAGCTCCTACGAGCAGTACTTC.

The V call is TRBV5-1, the J call TRBJ1-6, with D tentatively TRBD1 (5 bases). Germline CDR1 is SGHRS and CDR2 is YFSETQ. This CDR3 comprises 19 residues. The V end lost 0 bases, the J end lost 9 bases, and 25 bases lay between the germline ends. The CDR3 spells CASSLAFDYRTPRGSPLHF. The CDR3 bases are TGCGCCAGCAGCTTGGCCTTCGATTACAGGACACCCAGAGGTTCACCCCTCCACTTT.

J is TRBJ2-7 and V is TRBV6-1; 11 nucleotides agree with TRBD2. Germline V lookup: CDR1 MNHNS, CDR2 SASEGT. Germline trimming cut 2 bases from V and 4 bases from J; bases unmatched to any gene: 10. The CDR3 spans 17 residues. DNA for the CDR3: TGTGCCAGCAGTGAATCCCCAACTAGCGGGAGTATTTACGAGCAGTACTTC. Translating it yields CASSESPTSGSIYEQYF.

The CDR3 bases are TGTGCCAGCAGCGTCCGGGACACTGCTGGCTACACCTTC. As protein: CASSVRDTAGYTF. This chain links TRBV11-2 with TRBJ1-2, with D possibly being TRBD1 (6 bases). The ends were cut back, 5 bases at V and 7 bases at J, with 14 bases in the middle. Germline values: CDR1 SGHAT, CDR2 FQNNGV. This CDR3 has 13 residues.